This paragraph covers one TCR beta chain sequence. Its cognate antigen is unknown. CD4+ T cell isolation took place after approximately 11 days of culture. Participants completed two doses of the BNT162b2 or mRNA-1273 vaccine. Absence of prior SARS-CoV-2 infection characterized the vaccine recipients, who showed negative nucleocapsid antibodies. Half-medium replacement with IL-2 medium occurred on days 3 and 7. The entry originates in a study of vaccination effects on CD4 cells after COVID-19. The overall study: Samples that were drawn after vaccination came a median of 72 days after the second dose. The study's findings and limits: Late post-vaccination samples showed marked contraction of infection- and vaccine-induced clones.

V lost 0 bases and J lost 1; bases outside the gene matches: 5. Germline CDR1 is MNHEY and CDR2 is SVGAGI. The CDR3 contains 16 residues. Repertoires were generated with immunoSEQ multiplex PCR, while TCRdb's copy carries only in-frame clones and drops some. The sample records around 66,000 clones, 70% to 75% being singletons. This clonotype originated in a human donor who received a COVID-19 vaccine. Specimen: CD4+ T cells from PBMCs cultured without peptide, collected after COVID-19 vaccination. The J gene is TRBJ1-2, the V gene TRBV6-5; 7 positions agree with TRBD1. The CDR3, as DNA: TGTGCCAGCAGTTACTCGAGGGGACAGCTTAACTATGGCTACACCTTC. It is translated as CASSYSRGQLNYGYTF.